Shown below are 25 T cell receptor beta chains from a single sample sequenced in a study of cytomegalovirus exposure and HLA in healthy donors. PCR used 60 Vbeta primers and 13 Jbeta primers. The table came from immunoSEQ multiplex PCR; TCRdb's copy has only in-frame clones and leaves some out. The repertoire holds over 150,000 clones, with just under 80% as singletons. The sample was PBMCs. Receptors were obtained from a woman aged 45 to 65 in good health and CMV-seronegative.

The chain has TRBV5-1 and TRBJ2-1; 8 bases are a match to TRBD2. Germline-derived CDR1 and CDR2 are SGHRS and YFSETQ. The CDR3 sequence is 18 residues long. V gave up 0 bases and J gave up 5 bases; unmatched junction bases: 13. Written as DNA, the CDR3 is TGCGCCAGCAGCTTGGGACGGAAACTAGCGGAAACAAACAATGAGCAGTTCTTC. Protein sequence: CASSLGRKLAETNNEQFF.

The chain is built from TRBV19 and TRBJ2-4, with a possible D match to TRBD2 (5 bases). CDR3 length equals 15 residues. V lost 3 bases, J lost 2 bases, and 11 bases lay in between. In germline, CDR1 is LNHDA, CDR2 SQIVND (reference sequence). The CDR3 sequence is CASSIVRGTKNIQYF. DNA of the CDR3: TGTGCCAGTAGTATTGTTCGGGGAACCAAAAACATTCAGTACTTC.

The chain joins TRBV4-2 to TRBJ2-6; no reliable D call. This CDR3 comprises 16 residues. The germline CDR1 and CDR2 sequences are LGHNA and YNFKEQ. V was trimmed by 0 bases and J by 0 bases, leaving 6 bases between them. CDR3 sequence (DNA): TGTGCCAGCAGCCAAGACGGTAACTCTGGGGCCAACGTCCTGACTTTC. It specifies CASSQDGNSGANVLTF.

V usage is TRBV2 and J usage is TRBJ1-1; 10 bases are shared with TRBD1. Germline V CDR1 and CDR2: SNHLY, FYNNEI. With 7 bases clipped from V and 10 bases from J, the junction kept 9 bases outside the gene matches. The CDR3 is made up of 13 amino acids. Here the CDR3 reads CASKGTGDGVAFF. CDR3 nucleotide sequence: TGTGCCAGCAAAGGGACAGGGGACGGGGTAGCTTTCTTT.

This chain links TRBV5-1 with TRBJ2-7; D gene unclear. Germline assignment: CDR1 SGHRS and CDR2 YFSETQ. Trimming took 4 bases from V and 0 from J, leaving 14 bases between them. This CDR3 comprises 15 residues. In DNA, the CDR3 is TGCGCCAGCAGCACCAGAGACCGGAGCTCCTACGAGCAGTACTTC. Its translation: CASSTRDRSSYEQYF.

The chain combines TRBV6-1 with TRBJ1-2; 7 positions match TRBD1. Germline V gene sequence: CDR1 MNHNS, CDR2 SASEGT. The CDR3 extends over 15 amino acids. V lost 3 bases and J lost 8; bases outside the gene matches: 12. As DNA, the CDR3 is TGTGCCAGCAGTGAGGACAGGAGTTTATTTAACGGCTACACCTTC. It specifies CASSEDRSLFNGYTF.

The chain employs TRBV7-2 and TRBJ1-1, with D unclear. The germline V gene encodes CDR1 SGHTA and CDR2 FQGNSA. V was shortened by 5 bases and J by 3 bases, with 13 bases between the two germline ends. The CDR3 is 14 residues long. The CDR3 loop reads CASSHQVSDTEAFF. CDR3 coding DNA: TGTGCCAGCAGCCACCAGGTTTCGGACACTGAAGCTTTCTTT.

J is TRBJ1-3 and V is TRBV9, with D maybe TRBD1 (6 bases). CDR1 is SGDLS and CDR2 is YYNGEE in the germline V gene. With 4 bases removed from V and 0 bases from J, the gap between germline ends came to 14 bases. The CDR3 runs to 16 residues. Here the CDR3 reads CASSPRGQTSGNTIYF. The CDR3 DNA is TGTGCCAGCAGCCCCCGCGGACAGACCTCTGGAAACACCATATATTTT.

The chain employs TRBV27 and TRBJ2-7, with 8 bases aligning to TRBD2. Unmatched junction bases numbered 8, after V lost 3 bases and J lost 4 bases. Germline CDR1 is MNHEY and CDR2 is SMNVEV (reference sequence). The CDR3 loop spans 15 amino acids. This CDR3 reads CASSLMIAGIYEQYF. DNA of the CDR3: TGTGCCAGCAGTTTGATGATAGCGGGAATTTACGAGCAGTACTTC.

V is TRBV7-5 and J is TRBJ2-1; the table's D call, TRBD2, has no DNA check behind it. TRBV7-5 is a pseudogene segment. The length of the CDR3 is 16 residues. The CDR3 is CARSRGYGIAYNEQFF. In DNA, the CDR3 is TGTGCCAGAAGCCGAGGGTACGGGATCGCCTACAATGAGCAGTTCTTC.

This clone appeared a few times. The rearrangement uses TRBV9 and TRBJ1-2, with TRBD1 as a possible D gene (6 bases). The V gene's germline CDR1 is SGDLS and CDR2 YYNGEE. The V end was cut by 3 bases, the J end by 3 bases, with 21 bases between. This CDR3 is built from 17 residues. The CDR3 bases are TGTGCCAGCAGCGGCTGGGACAACGTCAGACAGGACTATGGCTACACCTTC. As protein: CASSGWDNVRQDYGYTF. The full variable domain, in which reference TRBV9 and TRBJ1-2 provide the parts outside the CDR3, is DSGVTQTPKHLITATGQRVTLRCSPRSGDLSVYWYQQSLDQGLQFLIQYYNGEERAKGNILERFSAQQFPDLHSELNLSSLELGDSALYFCASSGWDNVRQDYGYTFGSGTRLTVV.

The chain has TRBV7-9 and TRBJ2-5, with D possibly being TRBD1 (5 bases). There are 13 residues in the CDR3. Trimming took 0 bases from V and 4 from J, leaving 6 bases between them. Germline V CDR1 and CDR2: SEHNR, FQNEAQ (reference sequence). This CDR3 reads CASSLAGVETQYF. CDR3 DNA: TGTGCCAGCAGCTTAGCAGGGGTAGAGACCCAGTACTTC. Full variable domain (missing parts from reference TRBV7-9 and TRBJ2-5): DTGVSQNPRHKITKRGQNVTFRCDPISEHNRLYWYRQTLGQGPEFLTYFQNEAQLEKSRLLSDRFSAERPKGSFSTLEIQRTEQGDSAMYLCASSLAGVETQYFGPGTRLLVL.

The rearrangement joins TRBV13 to TRBJ1-4; D is possibly TRBD1 (6 bases). The CDR3 spans 15 residues. V lost 3 bases, J lost 8 bases, and 16 bases lay in between. Germline V gene sequence: CDR1 PRHDT, CDR2 FYEKMQ (reference sequence). The CDR3 is CASSFRFSGDEKLFF. The CDR3, as DNA: TGTGCCAGCAGCTTCCGGTTCTCAGGGGACGAAAAACTGTTTTTT.

V usage is TRBV11-2 and J usage is TRBJ1-2; TRBD1 is a possible D gene (5 bases). V was cut by 0 bases and J by 4 bases, with 15 bases left in between. The CDR3 is 16 residues long. Germline CDR1 is SGHAT and CDR2 is FQNNGV. In nucleotides, the CDR3 is TGTGCCAGCAGCTTAGATGACAGAAGTCGCCTCTATGGCTACACCTTC. Residues: CASSLDDRSRLYGYTF.

The chain recombines TRBV5-6 with TRBJ1-1, with D unclear. This CDR3 is 15 amino acids long. Trimming shortened V by 0 bases and J by 3 bases, and 12 bases separated the two germline ends. Germline CDR1 reads SGHDT; CDR2 reads YYEEEE. CDR3 sequence reads: CASSLAPTSYTEAFF. In nucleotides, the CDR3 is TGTGCCAGCAGCTTGGCCCCGACATCATACACTGAAGCTTTCTTT.

The V gene is TRBV19, the J gene TRBJ2-3; TRBD2 agrees at 8 bases. The CDR3 is made up of 16 amino acids. The J segment lost 6 bases and the V segment lost 3 bases, leaving 11 bases of the junction unmatched. Germline-derived CDR1 and CDR2 are LNHDA and SQIVND (reference sequence). CDR3 DNA: TGTGCCAGTAGTATTGGGGCGGGGGGCAGTCAGGATACGCAGTATTTT. As protein: CASSIGAGGSQDTQYF.

The chain carries TRBV28 and TRBJ2-7; D possibly corresponds to TRBD2 (6 bases). Trimming stripped 8 bases from V and 3 bases from J, with 17 bases between. The length of the CDR3 is 14 residues. Germline V CDR1 and CDR2: MDHEN, SYDVKM. As DNA, the CDR3 is TGTGCCAGCGGGGGGAGGCGCGGGGACTACGAGCAGTACTTC. Encoded protein: CASGGRRGDYEQYF.

This clone has only a few counts. This chain links TRBV4-3 with TRBJ2-7; 7 nucleotides line up with TRBD2. J lost 3 bases, V lost 4 bases, and 9 bases had no gene match. The CDR3 runs to 15 residues. Per the germline V gene, CDR1 is LGHNA and CDR2 is YSLEER. The CDR3: CASSRQRGGIYEQYF. CDR3 coding DNA: TGCGCCAGCAGCCGACAAAGGGGAGGGATCTACGAGCAGTACTTC.

J is TRBJ2-3 and V is TRBV18, with TRBD2 identical over 11 bases. This CDR3 has 17 residues. Germline CDR1 is KGHSH and CDR2 is LQKENI. V dropped 1 base and J dropped 0; count of bases not matched to a gene: 3. The CDR3 DNA reads TGTGCCAGCTCACCACTACGGACTAGCGGGAGCACAGATACGCAGTATTTT. Protein: CASSPLRTSGSTDTQYF. Supplemented by reference TRBV18 and TRBJ2-3, the full variable domain reads NAGVMQNPRHLVRRRGQEARLRCSPMKGHSHVYWYRQLPEEGLKFMVYLQKENIIDESGMPKERFSAEFPKEGPSILRIQQVVRGDSAAYFCASSPLRTSGSTDTQYFGPGTRLTVL.

The chain uses TRBV29-1 and TRBJ1-2; D might be TRBD1 (5 bases). In germline, CDR1 is SQVTM, CDR2 ANQGSEA. Trimming took 4 bases from V and 7 from J, leaving 19 bases between them. The CDR3 sequence is 14 residues long. CDR3 sequence: CSVGGDWGVFGYTF. The CDR3 DNA sequence: TGCAGCGTTGGTGGGGATTGGGGGGTTTTTGGCTACACCTTC.

V is TRBV19 and J is TRBJ1-1, with a weak D call TRBD1 (5 bases). Trimming took off 5 bases at V and 4 bases at J, with 14 bases between the two ends. The CDR3 contains 14 residues. The germline V gene encodes CDR1 LNHDA and CDR2 SQIVND (reference sequence). CDR3 DNA sequence: TGTGCCAGTAGTTTCGATCCGGGGGGCACTGAAGCTTTCTTT. This sequence encodes CASSFDPGGTEAFF.

The chain links TRBV10-3 to TRBJ2-1; TRBD2 aligns across 11 bases. The germline V gene encodes CDR1 ENHRY and CDR2 SYGVKD. The CDR3 spans 15 residues. J gave up 3 bases and V 4 bases, and 2 bases lay outside the gene matches. The CDR3 nucleotides read TGTGCCATCAGTGGACTAGCGGGGATCTACAATGAGCAGTTCTTC. It is translated as CAISGLAGIYNEQFF.

In this sample, this clone turned up once. This chain connects TRBV28 to TRBJ1-2; 8 bases fit TRBD1. The J segment lost 2 bases and the V segment lost 8 bases, leaving 1 base of the junction unmatched. The germline V gene has CDR1 MDHEN and CDR2 SYDVKM. The CDR3 sequence is 12 residues long. The CDR3 region has the DNA TGTGCCAGCCGACAGGGGAACTATGGCTACACCTTC. It is translated as CASRQGNYGYTF.

The rearrangement uses TRBV7-9 and TRBJ1-3; TRBD1 matches 7 bases. The CDR3 runs 19 residues. J lost 0 bases, V lost 4 bases, and 15 bases had no gene match. Germline V lookup: CDR1 SEHNR, CDR2 FQNEAQ (reference sequence). This chain's CDR3 is CASSSEPGQKLSSGNTIYF. CDR3 in DNA: TGTGCCAGCAGCTCGGAACCGGGACAGAAATTAAGCTCTGGAAACACCATATATTTT. Full variable domain (outside the CDR3, taken from reference TRBV7-9 and TRBJ1-3): DTGVSQNPRHKITKRGQNVTFRCDPISEHNRLYWYRQTLGQGPEFLTYFQNEAQLEKSRLLSDRFSAERPKGSFSTLEIQRTEQGDSAMYLCASSSEPGQKLSSGNTIYFGEGSWLTVV.

The V and J genes are TRBV29-1 and TRBJ2-3, with TRBD1 matching 11 bases. V shed 7 bases, J shed 1 base, and the junction held 7 bases outside the gene matches. Germline CDR1 reads SQVTM; CDR2 reads ANQGSEA. The CDR3 spans 15 residues. The CDR3 spells CSGDGTGGGTDTQYF. The CDR3 region has the DNA TGCAGCGGTGACGGGACAGGGGGAGGCACAGATACGCAGTATTTT.